The clone carrying this TCR beta chain was counted only a few times. One base away lies a much larger clone, so this may be a sequencing read error. Then a second PCR, running about 6 to 12 cycles, was carried out with a sample-barcoded 5' primer and a J-beta primer mix. MiXCR, run by TCRdb on the 5' RACE reads, gives a single entry per CDR3 protein. Of some 790,000 distinct CDR3 sequences listed, under 35% were seen once; the top ten hold 17%. Trimming took 6 bases from V and 4 from J, leaving 15 bases between them. This CDR3 is built from 14 residues. The authors drew about 10 milliliters of peripheral blood from each donor. Per individual sample, total RNA of at least 5 micrograms was extracted. These data originate in a study of blood T cells in healthy people across ages.

The sample was blood. This chain joins TRBV12-3 or TRBV12-4 and TRBJ1-2; maybe TRBD1 (5 bases). The sequence was obtained from a woman of 80 years or more in good health. The CDR3 DNA is TGTGCCAGCAGCCAGACAGAAACCCGCTATGGCTACACCTTC. Protein sequence: CASSQTETRYGYTF.